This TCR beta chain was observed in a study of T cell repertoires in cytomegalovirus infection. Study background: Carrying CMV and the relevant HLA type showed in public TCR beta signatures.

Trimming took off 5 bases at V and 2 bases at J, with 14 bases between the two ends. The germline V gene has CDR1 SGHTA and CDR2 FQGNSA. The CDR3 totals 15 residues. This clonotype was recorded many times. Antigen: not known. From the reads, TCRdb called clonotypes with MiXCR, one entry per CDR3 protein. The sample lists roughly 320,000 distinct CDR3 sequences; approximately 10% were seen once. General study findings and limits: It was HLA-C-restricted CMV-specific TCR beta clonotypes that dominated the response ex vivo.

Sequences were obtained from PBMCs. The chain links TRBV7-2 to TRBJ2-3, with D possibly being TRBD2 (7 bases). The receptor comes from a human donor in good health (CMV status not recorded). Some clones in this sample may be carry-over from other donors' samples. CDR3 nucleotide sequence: TGTGCCAGCAGCGTCCGGGGGGCAGCCACAGATACGCAGTATTTT. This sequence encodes CASSVRGAATDTQYF.